This T cell receptor (beta chain) was sequenced for a study of technical replicates of blood from a few donors. The data were produced by immunoSEQ multiplex PCR, yet TCRdb's version contains in-frame clones alone and is incomplete. The table has approximately 77,000 clones, around 94% seen once. The germline V gene encodes CDR1 SGHTA and CDR2 FQGTGA. The CDR3 covers 15 residues. V trimming: 1 base; J trimming: 8 bases; junction bases outside the gene matches: 4. This receptor was taken from a human donor in good health. The sample consisted of T cells isolated from PBMCs. The chain recombines TRBV7-3 with TRBJ2-1, with 11 bases identical to TRBD1. CDR3 region: CASSLIRTGGDEQFF. The CDR3 DNA reads TGTGCCAGCAGCTTAATAAGGACAGGGGGCGATGAGCAGTTCTTC. Combining the CDR3 with reference TRBV7-3 and TRBJ2-1 gives the whole variable domain GAGVSQTPSNKVTEKGKYVELRCDPISGHTALYWYRQSLGQGPEFLIYFQGTGAADDSGLPNDRFFAVRPEGSVSTLKIQRTERGDSAVYLCASSLIRTGGDEQFFGPGTRLTVL.